The sequence of this T cell receptor beta chain was determined in a study of long-term antiretroviral therapy in people with HIV (dated by TCRdb to about 2022). Some background on the complete study: The earliest samples were collected about a decade before the 2015 WHO recommendation for immediate ART, when ART was typically delayed until CD4 counts fell. A retrospective serial study tested whether ART initiation and durable HIV suppression were associated with changes in peripheral blood TRB repertoire composition and diversity. The cohort contributed about 190 cryopreserved PBMC samples from under 35 adults with confirmed HIV infection, collected serially over a mean of approximately 6 years (range 1-12). About 40% of the 30 participants with HIV were female. Test extractions of a monoclonal T-cell line alongside some 35 polyclonal samples showed no cross-contamination during QIAcube processing. Overall study outcomes, separate from this receptor: No data were available on ART adherence, viral resistance or therapy changes, limiting inferences about post-ART repertoire changes. Compared with controls, HIV repertoires had narrower CDR3 length ranges, and the network structure pointed to an antigen-experienced repertoire that shifted only slightly toward naive after ART. The samples span the years 2004 to 2017, and the ART regimens used may be less effective than current regimens. A significant increase in TRB diversity was found to be associated with ART initiation, although TRB diversity was observed to remain significantly below that of transplant donor controls even after long-term ART. Because PBMC availability was limited, only the TCR beta chain was sequenced, with no alpha chain pairing. At every time point, the repertoire was dominated by expanded TRB clones first identified before ART initiation, although this dominance fluctuated and, in many PLHIV, declined after ART. Because pre-ART samples had limited cell numbers, unsorted PBMC were profiled rather than sorted CD4+ and CD8+ T cells.

The immunoSEQ hsTCRB v3.0 assay was used at survey level resolution to sequence the TRB variable region. The target sequencing depth for TRB was roughly 40,000-55,000 T-cell genomes per sample. An Illumina MiSeq with a v3 150-cycle kit was used to sequence the pooled TRB libraries. In the source study's methods: Repertoire analysis ran in R within a reproducible Nextflow workflow covering QC, data transformation and analysis. LymphoSeq2, an R package for AIRR-Seq data exploration, was used to implement custom analyses. A handful of samples that produced fewer than 5000 total TRB sequences were removed, so about 200 HIV repertoires were analyzed. Of the approximately 190 retained HIV repertoires, some 60 were collected before and roughly 130 after ART initiation. Each repertoire was downsampled to 5000 TRB nucleotide sequences, and summary statistics were averaged across 100 downsampling iterations. The analysis kept only TRB sequences whose CDR3 regions were at least seven amino acids long. Diversity was measured with a Shannon entropy-derived clonality score and the Gini coefficient. In repertoire networks, the top 5000 CDR3 amino acid sequences were linked whenever an edit distance of one separated two sequences. For TRB CDR3 amino acid sequences, GLIPH2 was used to predict antigen specificity groups and MHC restriction. To flag known associations with CMV, EBV, HIV or tissue antigens, CDR3 amino acid sequences were compared against VDJdb and McPAS-TCR. Pre-ART, post-ART and control groups were compared with Wilcoxon signed-rank tests and Holm-Bonferroni correction. The table was pulled from immuneACCESS by TCRdb, which kept in-frame rearrangements only. Such tables lose some clones; where checked, under half of the loss comes from unresolved V genes, and the rest has no known cause. V and J calls and clone size are copied from that table; D and trimming were computed from the DNA. Present in this sample are tens of thousands of clones, roughly 87% of which were seen just once. The leading ten clones occupy roughly 1% of the sample.

V is cut by 7 bases and J by 6 bases, and the space between the germline ends is 19 bases. The germline V gene yields MNHEY for CDR1 and SVGAGI for CDR2. The CDR3 starts with the cysteine, ends with the phenylalanine, and has 14 residues. Of all the DNA, just the CDR3 is kept, 42 bases in frame from base 1. To be included, a participant needed at least one PBMC sample from before ART initiation plus at least two post-ART samples. All participants with HIV were treated in the United States of America. Before DNA extraction, cryopreserved samples of about 0.95-11 million PBMC were thawed and washed. At the time of the earliest PBMC sample for each participant with HIV, ages ranged from roughly 23 to 60 years. Each participant contributed PBMC samples from 1-4 timepoints before ART initiation and 2-8 timepoints after ART initiation, with a median of 7 samples. Serial HIV viral load, CD4+ T-cell count, ART history and demographic data were obtained for every participant. A Qiagen kit on a QIAcube was used to extract genomic DNA from unsorted PBMC, with samples processed in batches of 12.

With regard to this clone: Its binding antigen is unknown. Base qualities are not at hand, and no much larger clone is one base apart.

The rearranged chain carries TRBV6-5 and TRBJ2-7; TRBD1 could be the D gene, as 7 bases match. Here the sequenced sample was unsorted PBMCs, taken 2 years after starting antiretroviral therapy. This sequence was found in a man in his forties or fifties with HIV. The CDR3 sequence is CASKGGNTGAEQYF. The sequenced DNA: TGTGCCAGCAAAGGGGGGAACACAGGGGCCGAGCAGTACTTC.